The 14 T cell receptor beta chains below come from one sample, sequenced in a study of shared clonotypes between healthy human individuals. The assay was immunoSEQ multiplex PCR, and TCRdb's table has in-frame clones only and misses some. The table lists around 580,000 clones, roughly 98% of them singletons. It was CD45RO-negative cells, positively selected for CCR7, that made up naive CD8 cells, with terminally differentiated effector memory CD45RA+ cells excluded. Sample: naive CD8+ T cells sorted from blood. The receptors originated from a man aged 25 to 40 in good health.

The chain employs TRBV9 and TRBJ2-2, with 8 bases fitting TRBD2. Germline V lookup: CDR1 SGDLS, CDR2 YYNGEE. Trimming removed 6 bases from V and 7 bases from J; junction bases left unmatched: 8. The CDR3 consists of 14 residues. CDR3 protein: CASNKAGDSGELFF. CDR3 DNA: TGTGCCAGCAACAAAGCGGGAGACAGCGGGGAGCTGTTTTTT.

The chain has TRBV7-9 and TRBJ2-1; D may be TRBD2 (5 bases). The germline CDR1 and CDR2 sequences are SEHNR and FQNEAQ (reference sequence). The CDR3 is 13 residues long. The V and J ends lost 5 bases and 4 bases respectively, with 9 bases between them. The CDR3 sequence is CASSPLAYNEQFF. The CDR3 coding sequence is TGTGCCAGCAGCCCGCTAGCTTACAATGAGCAGTTCTTC.

The chain employs TRBV27 and TRBJ2-7; TRBD2 matches at 10 bases. CDR1 is MNHEY, CDR2 SMNVEV, per germline (reference sequence). V trimming: 5 bases; J trimming: 6 bases; junction bases outside the gene matches: 7. CDR3 length: 14 residues. CDR3 amino acids: CASSNLAGVGEQYF. Written as DNA, the CDR3 is TGTGCCAGCAGTAATCTAGCGGGAGTAGGCGAGCAGTACTTC.

This rearrangement joins TRBV29-1 to TRBJ2-1; TRBD2 matches 8 bases. The V and J ends lost 6 bases and 4 bases, in that order; junction bases with no gene match: 8. The CDR3 sequence is 14 residues long. Germline CDR1 SQVTM, CDR2 ANQGSEA. DNA for the CDR3: TGCAGCGTATCAGCGGGAGCGGGATACAATGAGCAGTTCTTC. Translated, it gives CSVSAGAGYNEQFF.

This chain connects TRBV5-1 to TRBJ2-5, with D maybe TRBD2 (6 bases). V was clipped by 4 bases and J by 2 bases, with 18 bases between them. Germline V gene sequence: CDR1 SGHRS, CDR2 YFSETQ. This CDR3 contains 16 residues. The CDR3 nucleotides read TGCGCCAGCAGCCCCGGGGTAGCGGCCAAACAAGAGACCCAGTACTTC. This translates into CASSPGVAAKQETQYF.

This clone was seen a single time. The CDR3 sequence: CASSLAQNEQFF. The CDR3 nucleotides read TGTGCCAGCAGCTTAGCGCAGAATGAGCAGTTCTTC. The chain joins TRBV7-9 to TRBJ2-1; no clear D gene. V was clipped by 0 bases and J by 7 bases, with 4 bases between them. This CDR3 comprises 12 residues. The V gene's germline CDR1 is SEHNR and CDR2 FQNEAQ (reference sequence).

The chain combines TRBV11-3 with TRBJ2-1; TRBD2 matches 9 bases. The CDR3 is made up of 14 amino acids. V lost 5 bases, J lost 10 bases, and 9 bases stayed unmatched. The V gene's germline CDR1 is SGHNT and CDR2 YENEEA. The CDR3 nucleotides are TGTGCCAGCAGCGATAGGGGTCTAGCGGGGGAGCAGTTCTTC. Translation gives CASSDRGLAGEQFF.

J is TRBJ2-7 and V is TRBV5-5; 8 positions agree with TRBD2. The V segment lost 4 bases and the J segment 4 bases; nucleotides outside the gene matches: 7. Germline CDR1 and CDR2: SGHKS and YYEKEE (reference sequence). This CDR3 region has 14 residues. The CDR3, as DNA: TGTGCCAGCAGCCCGGGACTAGAAAAGTACGAGCAGTACTTC. Amino acids: CASSPGLEKYEQYF.

Worth noting for this clone: Compared with germline, one end of the junction differs, possibly owing to a read error. The chain joins TRBV7-7 to TRBJ2-1; 11 nucleotides agree with TRBD2. Germline V gene data show CDR1 as SSHAT and CDR2 as FNYEAQ (reference sequence). The CDR3 length is 15 residues. The CDR3 reads CASSLLAGDYNEQFF. CDR3 DNA sequence: TGTGCTAGCAGCTTACTAGCGGGAGACTACAATGAGCAGTTCTTC.

The chain recombines TRBV7-9 with TRBJ2-7; possibly TRBD1 for D (6 bases). The CDR3 loop spans 17 amino acids. CDR1 and CDR2 from the germline V gene are SEHNR and FQNEAQ (reference sequence). V shed 1 base and J shed 0 bases, with 16 bases lying between them. The CDR3 loop reads CASSLGLGQPFSYEQYF. The CDR3 bases are TGTGCCAGCAGCTTAGGGCTCGGACAGCCTTTCTCCTACGAGCAGTACTTC.

This chain uses TRBV6-4 with TRBJ1-1; D ambiguous. From germline, CDR1 is MRHNA and CDR2 SNTAGT. Trimming shortened V by 7 bases and J by 3 bases, and 15 bases separated the two germline ends. CDR3 length equals 14 residues. The DNA for the CDR3 is TGTGCCAGCACCCGAGTGGGTGGGGACACTGAAGCTTTCTTT. Amino acids: CASTRVGGDTEAFF.

This chain links TRBV18 with TRBJ2-7, with 9 nucleotides matching TRBD2. Germline V gene data show CDR1 as KGHSH and CDR2 as LQKENI. V was pared by 2 bases and J by 0 bases, with 5 bases of the junction left unmatched. The CDR3 runs to 16 residues. CDR3 nucleotide sequence: TGTGCCAGCTCACCAGATGCGGGAGGGAGCTCCTACGAGCAGTACTTC. Its translation: CASSPDAGGSSYEQYF.

This chain uses TRBV10-3 with TRBJ2-7, with D possibly TRBD1 on 6 matching bases. Germline V gene sequence: CDR1 ENHRY, CDR2 SYGVKD. The CDR3 sequence is 14 residues long. V was pared by 3 bases and J by 7 bases, with 16 bases between. Here the CDR3 DNA reads TGTGCCATCAGTGATTCAGGGGACCCCCTGGAGCAGTACTTC. Translation: CAISDSGDPLEQYF.

The V gene is TRBV5-6, the J gene TRBJ2-7; 10 positions agree with TRBD2. The CDR3 runs 14 residues. Per the germline V gene, CDR1 is SGHDT and CDR2 is YYEEEE. V dropped 4 bases and J dropped 5; count of bases not matched to a gene: 6. The CDR3 loop reads CASSPSGSGDEQYF. CDR3 nucleotides: TGTGCCAGCAGCCCTAGCGGGAGCGGCGACGAGCAGTACTTC. The full variable domain, its missing parts supplied by reference TRBV5-6 and TRBJ2-7, is DAGVTQSPTHLIKTRGQQVTLRCSPKSGHDTVSWYQQALGQGPQFIFQYYEEEERQRGNFPDRFSGHQFPNYSSELNVNALLLGDSALYLCASSPSGSGDEQYFGPGTRLTVT.